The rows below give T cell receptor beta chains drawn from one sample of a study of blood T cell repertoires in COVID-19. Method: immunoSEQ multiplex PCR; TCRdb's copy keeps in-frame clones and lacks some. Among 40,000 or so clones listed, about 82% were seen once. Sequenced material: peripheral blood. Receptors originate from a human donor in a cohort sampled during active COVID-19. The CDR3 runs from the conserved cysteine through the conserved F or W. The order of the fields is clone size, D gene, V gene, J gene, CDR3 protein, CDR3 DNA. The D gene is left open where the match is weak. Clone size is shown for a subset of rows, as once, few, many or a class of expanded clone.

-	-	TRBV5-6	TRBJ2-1	CASNTGSSYNEQFF	TGTGCCAGTAATACAGGGAGCTCCTACAATGAGCAGTTCTTC
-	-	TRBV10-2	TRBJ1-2	CASSEDSPYGYTF	TGCGCCAGCAGTGAGGACAGCCCCTATGGCTACACCTTC
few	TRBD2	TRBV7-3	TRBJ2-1	CASSLKGRELGNEQFF	TGTGCCAGCAGCTTAAAAGGGCGGGAGCTCGGCAATGAGCAGTTCTTC
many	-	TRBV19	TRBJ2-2	CASTRKWGGPNTGELFF	TGTGCCAGTACCAGAAAGTGGGGGGGCCCGAACACCGGGGAGCTGTTTTTT
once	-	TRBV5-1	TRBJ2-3	CASRNYLTDTQYF	TGCGCCAGCAGAAACTACCTCACAGATACGCAGTATTTT
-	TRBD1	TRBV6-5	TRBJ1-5	CASGPGQYHQPQHF	TGTGCCAGCGGCCCGGGACAGTACCATCAGCCCCAGCATTTT
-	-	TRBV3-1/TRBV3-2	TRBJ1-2	CASSQEVGRDGYTF	TGTGCCAGCAGCCAAGAGGTGGGGCGCGATGGCTACACCTTC
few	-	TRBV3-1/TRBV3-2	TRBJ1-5	CASSQEGRTQPQHF	TGTGCCAGCAGCCAAGAAGGGAGGACCCAGCCCCAGCATTTT
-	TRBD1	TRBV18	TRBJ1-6	CASSPNLGQGKGSPLHF	TGTGCCAGCTCACCGAACCTAGGACAGGGAAAGGGATCACCCCTCCACTTT
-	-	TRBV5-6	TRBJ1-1	CASSWAGTLEAFF	TGTGCCAGCAGCTGGGCTGGGACACTTGAAGCTTTCTTT
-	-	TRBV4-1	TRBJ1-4	CASSLRTKSTNEKLFF	TGCGCCAGCAGCCTCCGGACAAAATCAACTAATGAAAAACTGTTTTTT
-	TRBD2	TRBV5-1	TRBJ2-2	CASSEAGPNTGELFF	TGCGCCAGCAGCGAAGCGGGACCGAACACCGGGGAGCTGTTTTTT
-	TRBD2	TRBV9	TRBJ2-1	CASSDSGGGEQFF	TGTGCCAGCAGCGATAGCGGGGGGGGTGAGCAGTTCTTC
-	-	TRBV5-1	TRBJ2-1	CASSLDSGFEQFF	TGCGCCAGCAGCTTGGACTCAGGGTTTGAGCAGTTCTTC
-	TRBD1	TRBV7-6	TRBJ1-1	CASSLGARGLVVGETAFF	TGTGCCAGCAGCTTAGGGGCCAGGGGGCTGGTGGTCGGAGAGACGGCTTTCTTT
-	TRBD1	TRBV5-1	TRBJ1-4	CASSLGDSAYNEKLFF	TGCGCCAGCAGCTTGGGGGACAGCGCTTACAATGAAAAACTGTTTTTT
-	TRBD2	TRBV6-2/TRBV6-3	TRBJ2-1	CASSWGSGGSNEQFF	TGTGCCAGCAGTTGGGGGAGCGGGGGCTCCAATGAGCAGTTCTTC
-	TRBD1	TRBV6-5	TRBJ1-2	CASTGQGVYGYTF	TGTGCCAGCACCGGACAGGGGGTCTATGGCTACACCTTC
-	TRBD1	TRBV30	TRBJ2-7	CAWRLTGSYEQYF	TGTGCCTGGAGACTGACAGGGTCCTACGAGCAGTACTTC
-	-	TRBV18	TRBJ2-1	CASSPPPLYNEQFF	TGTGCCAGCTCACCACCGCCCCTATACAATGAGCAGTTCTTC
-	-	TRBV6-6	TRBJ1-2	CASSPPGESYGYTF	TGTGCCAGCAGTCCGCCGGGAGAGTCCTATGGCTACACCTTC
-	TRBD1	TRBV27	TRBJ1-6	CASSPGQGIGSPLHF	TGTGCCAGCAGTCCGGGACAGGGGATAGGTTCACCCCTCCACTTT
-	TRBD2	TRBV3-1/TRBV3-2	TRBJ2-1	CASSQARTSGPSSYNEQFF	TGTGCCAGCAGCCAAGCTAGGACTAGCGGGCCGAGCTCCTACAATGAGCAGTTCTTC
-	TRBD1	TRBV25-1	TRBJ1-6	CASSEGTTGKSPLHF	TGTGCCAGCAGTGAGGGTACGACAGGGAAATCACCCCTCCACTTT
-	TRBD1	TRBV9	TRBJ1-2	CASSVTGQGTNYGYTF	TGTGCCAGCAGCGTAACGGGACAGGGGACTAACTATGGCTACACCTTC
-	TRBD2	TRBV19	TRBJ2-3	CASSLAGRAHSTDTQYF	TGTGCCAGTAGTTTAGCGGGGAGAGCGCATAGCACAGATACGCAGTATTTT
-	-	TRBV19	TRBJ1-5	CASRTTDTSNQPQHF	TGTGCCAGTAGGACGACTGATACCAGCAATCAGCCCCAGCATTTT
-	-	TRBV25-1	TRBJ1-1	CASSQGIVNTEAFF	TGTGCCAGCAGTCAGGGGATAGTGAACACTGAAGCTTTCTTT
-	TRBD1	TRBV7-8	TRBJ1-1	CASSRVTGQLNTEAFF	TGTGCCAGCAGCCGAGTGACGGGACAGTTGAACACTGAAGCTTTCTTT
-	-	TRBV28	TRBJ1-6	CASSFGNNSPLHF	TGTGCCAGCAGTTTTGGCAATAATTCACCCCTCCACTTT
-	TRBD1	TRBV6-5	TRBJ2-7	CASSGDSDPTKQYF	TGTGCCAGCAGCGGGGACAGCGACCCTACGAAGCAGTACTTC
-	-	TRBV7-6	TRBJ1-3	CASSSLSTANSGNTIYF	TGTGCCAGCAGCTCCCTATCGACAGCCAACTCTGGAAACACCATATATTTT
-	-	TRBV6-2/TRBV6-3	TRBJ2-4	CASSPSEGPNIQYF	TGTGCCAGCAGTCCCTCGGAGGGTCCAAACATTCAGTACTTC
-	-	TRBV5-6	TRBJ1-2	CASSLRGGAPGGYTF	TGTGCCAGCAGCTTAAGGGGTGGCGCTCCTGGCGGCTACACCTTC
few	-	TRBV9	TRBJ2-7	CASSVGDKDYEQYF	TGTGCCAGCAGCGTGGGGGACAAAGACTACGAGCAGTACTTC
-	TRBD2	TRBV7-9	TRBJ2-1	CASSSNRGLRNEQFF	TGTGCCAGCAGCTCCAACCGGGGACTAAGAAATGAGCAGTTCTTC
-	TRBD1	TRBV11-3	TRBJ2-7	CASSLEGQSYEQYF	TGTGCCAGCAGCTTAGAGGGACAGTCCTACGAGCAGTACTTC
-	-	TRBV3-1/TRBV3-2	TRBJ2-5	CASRATSSRETQYF	TGTGCCAGCAGAGCGACTAGTTCCCGAGAGACCCAGTACTTC
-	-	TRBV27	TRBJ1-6	CASSRTLGHAIYNSPLHF	TGTGCCAGCAGTAGAACATTGGGACATGCAATTTATAATTCACCCCTCCACTTT
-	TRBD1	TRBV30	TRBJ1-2	CAWSLGTANYGYTF	TGTGCCTGGAGTTTAGGGACAGCTAACTATGGCTACACCTTC
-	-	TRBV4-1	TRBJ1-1	CASSQALSGESAFF	TGCGCCAGCAGCCAAGCTTTATCAGGGGAATCGGCTTTCTTT
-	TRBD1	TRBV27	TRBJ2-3	CASSATGGGSDTQYF	TGTGCCAGCAGTGCTACAGGGGGTGGGTCAGATACGCAGTATTTT
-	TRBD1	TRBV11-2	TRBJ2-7	CASSLQGAYEQYF	TGTGCCAGCAGCCTACAGGGGGCCTACGAGCAGTACTTC
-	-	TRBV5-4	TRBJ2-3	CASSFTGTDTQYF	TGTGCCAGCAGCTTCACAGGCACAGATACGCAGTATTTT
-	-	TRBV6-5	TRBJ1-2	CASSSATVNYGYTF	TGTGCCAGCAGTTCCGCGACAGTGAACTATGGCTACACCTTC
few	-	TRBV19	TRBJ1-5	CASSISSRMTPQHF	TGTGCCAGTAGTATCTCCTCCAGGATGACGCCCCAGCATTTT
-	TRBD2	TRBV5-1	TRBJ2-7	CASSAGGESNEQYF	TGCGCCAGCAGCGCGGGGGGCGAATCCAACGAGCAGTACTTC
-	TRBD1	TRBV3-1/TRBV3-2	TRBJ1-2	CASSPIGQVDGYTF	TGTGCCAGCAGCCCCATCGGACAGGTCGATGGCTACACCTTC
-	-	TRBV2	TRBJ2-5	CARSRTAQETQYF	TGTGCCCGCTCCCGGACAGCACAAGAGACCCAGTACTTC
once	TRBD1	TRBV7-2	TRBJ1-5	CASSWGQGNQPQHF	TGTGCCAGCAGCTGGGGACAGGGCAATCAGCCCCAGCATTTT
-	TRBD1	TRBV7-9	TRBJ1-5	CASSLAGGGQPQHF	TGTGCCAGCAGCTTAGCAGGGGGCGGACAGCCCCAGCATTTT
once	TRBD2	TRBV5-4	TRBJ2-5	CASSFWLAGGVETQYF	TGTGCCAGCAGCTTTTGGCTAGCGGGGGGTGTAGAGACCCAGTACTTC